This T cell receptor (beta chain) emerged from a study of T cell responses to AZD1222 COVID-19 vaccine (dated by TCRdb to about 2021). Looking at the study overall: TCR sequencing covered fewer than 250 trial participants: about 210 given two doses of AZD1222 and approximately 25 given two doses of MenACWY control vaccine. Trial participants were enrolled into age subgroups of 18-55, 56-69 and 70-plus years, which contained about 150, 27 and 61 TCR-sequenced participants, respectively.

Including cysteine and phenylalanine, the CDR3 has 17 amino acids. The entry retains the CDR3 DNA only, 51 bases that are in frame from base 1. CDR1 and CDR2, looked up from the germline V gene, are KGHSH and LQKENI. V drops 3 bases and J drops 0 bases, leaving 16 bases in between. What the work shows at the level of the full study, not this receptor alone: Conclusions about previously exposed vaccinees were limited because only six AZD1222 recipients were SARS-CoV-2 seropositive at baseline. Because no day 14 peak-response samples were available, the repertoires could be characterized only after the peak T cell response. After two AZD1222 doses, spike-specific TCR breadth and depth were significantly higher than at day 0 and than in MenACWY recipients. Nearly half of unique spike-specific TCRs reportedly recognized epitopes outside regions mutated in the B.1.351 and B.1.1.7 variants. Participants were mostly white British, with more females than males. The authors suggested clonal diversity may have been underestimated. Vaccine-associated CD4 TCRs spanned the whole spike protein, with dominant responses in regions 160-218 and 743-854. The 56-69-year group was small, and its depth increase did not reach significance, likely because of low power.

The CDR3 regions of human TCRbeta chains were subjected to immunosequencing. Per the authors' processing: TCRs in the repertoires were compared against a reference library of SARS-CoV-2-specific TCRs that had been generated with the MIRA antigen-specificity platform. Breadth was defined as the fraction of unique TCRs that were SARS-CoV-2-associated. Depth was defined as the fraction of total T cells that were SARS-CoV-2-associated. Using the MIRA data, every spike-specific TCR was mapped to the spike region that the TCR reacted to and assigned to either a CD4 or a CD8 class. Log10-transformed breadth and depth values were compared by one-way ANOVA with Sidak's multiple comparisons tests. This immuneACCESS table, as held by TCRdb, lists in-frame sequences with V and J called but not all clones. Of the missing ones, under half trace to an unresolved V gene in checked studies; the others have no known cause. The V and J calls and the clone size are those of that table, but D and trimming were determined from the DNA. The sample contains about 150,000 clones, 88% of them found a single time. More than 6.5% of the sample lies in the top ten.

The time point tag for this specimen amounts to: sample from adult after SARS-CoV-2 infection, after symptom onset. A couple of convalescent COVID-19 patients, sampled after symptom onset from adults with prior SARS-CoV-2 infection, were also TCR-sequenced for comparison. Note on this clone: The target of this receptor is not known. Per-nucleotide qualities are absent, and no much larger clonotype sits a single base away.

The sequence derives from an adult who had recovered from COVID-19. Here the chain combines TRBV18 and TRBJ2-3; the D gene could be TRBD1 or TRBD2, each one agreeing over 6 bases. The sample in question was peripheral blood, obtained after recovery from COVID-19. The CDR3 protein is CASSPPSGAASTDTQYF. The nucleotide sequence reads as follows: TGTGCCAGCTCACCTCCTTCGGGGGCAGCTAGCACAGATACGCAGTATTTT.